The T cell receptor beta chain under discussion was sequenced for a study of response to subunit inactivated influenza vaccine. Study findings and constraints: Authors suggested each seasonal flu vaccination may recruit only limited numbers of new T cells.

From the RT-PCR reads, TCRdb called clonotypes with MiXCR, one entry per CDR3 protein. The sample holds around 470,000 distinct CDR3 sequences, roughly 7.9% seen once. Only a few counts were recorded for this clonotype. The antigen remains unidentified. This TCR came from a man aged 45 to 75 who received an inactivated influenza vaccine. The sequencing here drew on PBMCs from blood, taken roughly 24 months after vaccination.

Here the CDR3 reads CASSLGDIGVYGYTF. Here the CDR3 DNA reads TGTGCCAGCAGCTTAGGAGATATAGGAGTCTATGGCTACACCTTC. The chain has TRBV7-8 and TRBJ1-2; unclear D gene. The CDR3 sequence is 15 residues long. Trimming took 1 base from V and 4 from J, leaving 13 bases between them. CDR1 and CDR2 (germline): SGHVS, FQNEAQ.